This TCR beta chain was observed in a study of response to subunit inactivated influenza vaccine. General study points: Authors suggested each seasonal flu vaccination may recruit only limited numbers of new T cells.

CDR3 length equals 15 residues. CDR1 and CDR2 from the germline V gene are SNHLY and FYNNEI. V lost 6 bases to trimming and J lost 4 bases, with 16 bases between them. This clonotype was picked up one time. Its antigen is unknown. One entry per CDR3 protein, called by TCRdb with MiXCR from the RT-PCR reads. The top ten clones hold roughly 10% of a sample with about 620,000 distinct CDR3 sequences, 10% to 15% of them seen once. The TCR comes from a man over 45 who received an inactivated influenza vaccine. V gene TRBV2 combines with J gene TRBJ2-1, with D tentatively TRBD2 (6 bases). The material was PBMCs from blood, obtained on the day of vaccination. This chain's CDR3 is CASRGGSGFYNEQFF. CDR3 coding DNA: TGTGCCAGCAGGGGGGGATCAGGGTTTTACAATGAGCAGTTCTTC.